Listed below are T cell receptor beta chains from one sample, sequenced in a study of T cells expressing NK-cell markers. TCRdb re-called the 5' RACE reads and shows each CDR3 protein once, DNA omitted. This sample's table has about 400,000 distinct CDR3 sequences. Sequencing was done on a sample of blood T cells: a sorted CD56 or NKG2C T cell subset, CD4+ or CD8+ T cells, or bulk PBMC T cells (not recorded which). These receptors came from a woman aged 50 to 60 in good health. Each CDR3 is given with its conserved first and last residue. Only some rows state a clone size, as once, few, many or a class for expanded clones.

clone_size: large
v_call: TRBV19
j_call: TRBJ2-1
cdr3_aa: CASSNGYNEQFF

clone_size: .
v_call: TRBV4-1
j_call: TRBJ2-2
cdr3_aa: CASSQENLLAGGPGELFF

clone_size: .
v_call: TRBV4-1
j_call: TRBJ1-4
cdr3_aa: CASSQGRGTLANEKLFF

clone_size: .
v_call: TRBV11-2
j_call: TRBJ1-3
cdr3_aa: CASSSGTGSSGNTIYF

clone_size: .
v_call: TRBV3-1
j_call: TRBJ2-1
cdr3_aa: CASSQGLGLAGSRRLNEQFF

clone_size: .
v_call: TRBV12-3/TRBV12-4
j_call: TRBJ2-1
cdr3_aa: CASSFRSWGSSYNEQFF

clone_size: .
v_call: TRBV3-1
j_call: TRBJ2-3
cdr3_aa: CASSQGTSGSITDTQYF

clone_size: .
v_call: TRBV7-8
j_call: TRBJ2-1
cdr3_aa: CASSPVRGRGYNEQFF

clone_size: .
v_call: TRBV27
j_call: TRBJ2-6
cdr3_aa: CASSLGHSGANVLTF

clone_size: .
v_call: TRBV12-3/TRBV12-4
j_call: TRBJ1-4
cdr3_aa: CASDTGTREKLFF

clone_size: .
v_call: TRBV6-5
j_call: TRBJ2-3
cdr3_aa: CASSSTGQGAYSTDTQYF

clone_size: .
v_call: TRBV20-1
j_call: TRBJ2-1
cdr3_aa: CSARDQTGTSGAQFF

clone_size: .
v_call: TRBV12-3/TRBV12-4
j_call: TRBJ2-1
cdr3_aa: CASQNQDSNEQFF

clone_size: .
v_call: TRBV27
j_call: TRBJ1-5
cdr3_aa: CASSLRTGRQPQHF

clone_size: .
v_call: TRBV5-1
j_call: TRBJ2-3
cdr3_aa: CASSLGPPRRGDTQYF

clone_size: .
v_call: TRBV29-1
j_call: TRBJ2-3
cdr3_aa: CSVIGGRASADTQYF

clone_size: .
v_call: TRBV6-1
j_call: TRBJ2-1
cdr3_aa: CASSTELAASSYNEQFF

clone_size: .
v_call: TRBV12-3/TRBV12-4
j_call: TRBJ1-3
cdr3_aa: CASSLLNRAGNTIYF

clone_size: .
v_call: TRBV19
j_call: TRBJ2-1
cdr3_aa: CASSSGRAKNEQFF

clone_size: .
v_call: TRBV3-1
j_call: TRBJ2-7
cdr3_aa: CASSQDWGGGSEQYF

clone_size: .
v_call: TRBV6-5
j_call: TRBJ1-2
cdr3_aa: CASSYLNRDSGYTF

clone_size: .
v_call: TRBV12-3/TRBV12-4
j_call: TRBJ2-5
cdr3_aa: CASSSRQGGRQETQYF

clone_size: .
v_call: TRBV7-2
j_call: TRBJ2-6
cdr3_aa: CASSLIASGANVLTF

clone_size: .
v_call: TRBV10-3
j_call: TRBJ1-2
cdr3_aa: CAISEGTGDNYGYTF

clone_size: .
v_call: TRBV10-3
j_call: TRBJ1-5
cdr3_aa: CATRETGDNQPQHF

clone_size: .
v_call: TRBV12-3/TRBV12-4
j_call: TRBJ2-5
cdr3_aa: CASSPNSGGGETQYF

clone_size: .
v_call: TRBV20-1
j_call: TRBJ2-1
cdr3_aa: CSAPGHTLAGVGNEQFF

clone_size: .
v_call: TRBV6-4
j_call: TRBJ2-3
cdr3_aa: CASSDATGEAQYF

clone_size: .
v_call: TRBV27
j_call: TRBJ2-1
cdr3_aa: CASRRGGTYNEQFF

clone_size: .
v_call: TRBV6-1
j_call: TRBJ1-4
cdr3_aa: CASWWGEKLFF

clone_size: .
v_call: TRBV3-1
j_call: TRBJ1-1
cdr3_aa: CASSQVGQGATEAFF

clone_size: .
v_call: TRBV19
j_call: TRBJ2-6
cdr3_aa: CASSIDPIREHLFSGANVLTF

clone_size: .
v_call: TRBV2
j_call: TRBJ2-1
cdr3_aa: CASTRGDYNEQFF

clone_size: .
v_call: TRBV2
j_call: TRBJ2-3
cdr3_aa: CASSETATDTQYF

clone_size: .
v_call: TRBV5-1
j_call: TRBJ1-3
cdr3_aa: CASSLELLGNTIYF

clone_size: .
v_call: TRBV14
j_call: TRBJ2-3
cdr3_aa: CASSHVGLAGVYGTDTQYF

clone_size: .
v_call: TRBV7-2
j_call: TRBJ2-1
cdr3_aa: CASSPEPLAGEGEQFF

clone_size: .
v_call: TRBV9
j_call: TRBJ2-1
cdr3_aa: CASSVEWRNEQFF

clone_size: .
v_call: TRBV7-6
j_call: TRBJ1-5
cdr3_aa: CASSLGPSPGVPQHF

clone_size: .
v_call: TRBV20-1
j_call: TRBJ1-3
cdr3_aa: CSADDLSGGQGRAYF

clone_size: .
v_call: TRBV20-1
j_call: TRBJ2-1
cdr3_aa: CSAGPQWEQFF

clone_size: .
v_call: TRBV27
j_call: TRBJ2-1
cdr3_aa: CASSPPSGSLNEQFF

clone_size: .
v_call: TRBV12-3/TRBV12-4
j_call: TRBJ1-1
cdr3_aa: CASSAFSGTEAFF

clone_size: .
v_call: TRBV25-1
j_call: TRBJ2-7
cdr3_aa: CASSEQSGVPYEQYF

clone_size: .
v_call: TRBV28
j_call: TRBJ2-3
cdr3_aa: CASSLGRSDTQYF

clone_size: .
v_call: TRBV12-3/TRBV12-4
j_call: TRBJ2-1
cdr3_aa: CASSFSRNEQFF

clone_size: .
v_call: TRBV30
j_call: TRBJ2-3
cdr3_aa: CAYEKDLDTQYF

clone_size: .
v_call: TRBV23-1
j_call: TRBJ2-7
cdr3_aa: CASSQSGQGYEQYF

clone_size: .
v_call: TRBV24-1
j_call: TRBJ2-5
cdr3_aa: CATSDLAGDQETQYF

clone_size: .
v_call: TRBV5-6
j_call: TRBJ2-7
cdr3_aa: CASSTEPQGASDEQYF